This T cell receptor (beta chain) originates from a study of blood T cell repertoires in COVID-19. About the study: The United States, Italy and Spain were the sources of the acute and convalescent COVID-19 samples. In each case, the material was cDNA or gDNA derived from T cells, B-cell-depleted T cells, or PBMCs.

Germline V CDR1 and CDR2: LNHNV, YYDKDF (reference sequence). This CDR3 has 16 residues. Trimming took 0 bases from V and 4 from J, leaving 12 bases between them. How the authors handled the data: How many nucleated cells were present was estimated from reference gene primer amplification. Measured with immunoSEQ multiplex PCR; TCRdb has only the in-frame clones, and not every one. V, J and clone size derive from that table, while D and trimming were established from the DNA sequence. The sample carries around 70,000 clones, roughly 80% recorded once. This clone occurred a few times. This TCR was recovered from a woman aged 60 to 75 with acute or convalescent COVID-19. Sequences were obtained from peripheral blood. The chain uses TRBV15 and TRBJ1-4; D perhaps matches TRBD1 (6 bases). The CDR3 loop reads CATSRDRGGGNEKLFF. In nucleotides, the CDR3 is TGTGCCACCAGCAGAGATCGCGGGGGCGGTAATGAAAAACTGTTTTTT.